This T cell receptor beta chain originates from a study of shared clonotypes between healthy human individuals. Assay: immunoSEQ multiplex PCR; the TCRdb copy retains only in-frame clones and omits some. The sample includes roughly 2 million clones, under 97% of them seen just once. The CDR3 is made up of 14 amino acids. Germline V gene data show CDR1 as MNHNS and CDR2 as SASEGT. V lost 6 bases, J lost 8 bases, and 10 bases stayed unmatched. The sample was naive CD4+ T cells sorted from blood. Subset indicated: CD45RA+ positively selected. The sequence came from a man younger than 35 in good health. The V gene is TRBV6-1, the J gene TRBJ2-1; 7 bases are shared with TRBD1. The CDR3: CASRGRQGRDEQFF. As DNA, the CDR3 is TGTGCCAGCAGGGGACGACAGGGTAGGGATGAGCAGTTCTTC.